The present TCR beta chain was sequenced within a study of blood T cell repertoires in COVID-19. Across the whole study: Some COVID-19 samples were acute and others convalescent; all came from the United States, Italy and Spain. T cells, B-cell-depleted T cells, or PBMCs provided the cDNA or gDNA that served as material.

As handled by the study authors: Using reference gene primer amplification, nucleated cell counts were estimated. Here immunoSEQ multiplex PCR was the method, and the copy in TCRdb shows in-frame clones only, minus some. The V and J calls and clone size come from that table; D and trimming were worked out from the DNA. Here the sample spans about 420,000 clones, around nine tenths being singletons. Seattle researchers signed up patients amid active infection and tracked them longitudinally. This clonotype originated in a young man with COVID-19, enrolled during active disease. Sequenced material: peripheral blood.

The CDR3 loop reads CASSLVAGGLGANVLTF. The CDR3 bases are TGTGCCAGCAGTTTAGTGGCAGGGGGCCTCGGGGCCAACGTCCTGACTTTC. This chain uses TRBV27 with TRBJ2-6; the match to TRBD1 covers 8 bases. The CDR3 consists of 17 residues. V was clipped by 2 bases and J by 4 bases; unmatched bases: 7. CDR1 is MNHEY and CDR2 is SMNVEV in the germline V gene (reference sequence).